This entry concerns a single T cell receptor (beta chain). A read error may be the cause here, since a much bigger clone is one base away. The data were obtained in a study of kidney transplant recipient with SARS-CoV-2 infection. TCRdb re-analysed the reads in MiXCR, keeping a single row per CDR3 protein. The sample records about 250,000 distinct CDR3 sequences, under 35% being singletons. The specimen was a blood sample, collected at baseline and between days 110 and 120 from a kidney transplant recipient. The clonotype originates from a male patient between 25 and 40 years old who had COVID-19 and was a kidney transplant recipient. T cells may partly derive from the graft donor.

CDR3 coding DNA: TGCGCCAGCAGCCAAGGCTTAGACAATGAGCAGTTCTTC. The encoded protein is CASSQGLDNEQFF. The chain employs TRBV4-1 and TRBJ2-1; D gene ambiguous. The germline V gene encodes CDR1 MGHRA and CDR2 YSYEKL. V was clipped by 1 base and J by 5 bases, with 6 bases between them. This CDR3 spans 13 amino acids.